The rows below give T cell receptor beta chains drawn from one sample of a study of CD8 T cells in ankylosing spondylitis. TCRdb analysed the 5' RACE reads with MiXCR anew, one entry per CDR3 protein. The table lists 200,000 to 300,000 distinct CDR3 sequences, about 10% of them singletons. What was sequenced was blood, either unsorted or a sorted T cell fraction (not recorded which). Every receptor here comes from a male donor with ankylosing spondylitis or in good health (not recorded which). Each CDR3 is given with its conserved first and last residue. The D gene is left open where the match is weak. Clone size appears in some rows only: once, few, many, or a class for an expanded clone.

v_call: TRBV5-1; d_call: TRBD1; clone_size: many; j_call: TRBJ1-1; cdr3_aa: CASSVGQGNTEAFF; cdr3_nt: TGCGCCAGCAGCGTGGGACAGGGTAACACTGAAGCTTTCTTT
v_call: TRBV4-2; d_call: TRBD2; clone_size: many; j_call: TRBJ2-5; cdr3_aa: CASSQDRAVAGAQETQYF; cdr3_nt: TGTGCCAGCAGCCAAGATCGGGCGGTAGCGGGGGCCCAAGAGACCCAGTACTTC
v_call: TRBV5-1; d_call: -; clone_size: few; j_call: TRBJ2-2; cdr3_aa: CASSLARSPNTGELFF; cdr3_nt: TGCGCCAGCAGCTTGGCGCGATCCCCAAACACCGGGGAGCTGTTTTTT
v_call: TRBV15; d_call: -; clone_size: many; j_call: TRBJ1-5; cdr3_aa: CATSRWSGDVQNQPQHF; cdr3_nt: TGTGCCACCAGCAGATGGTCGGGGGACGTACAAAATCAGCCCCAGCATTTT
v_call: TRBV28; d_call: TRBD2; clone_size: many; j_call: TRBJ2-3; cdr3_aa: CASMQREVYEGVGTQYF; cdr3_nt: TGTGCCAGCATGCAGCGGGAGGTATACGAAGGGGTCGGTACGCAGTATTTT
v_call: TRBV4-2; d_call: TRBD2; clone_size: few; j_call: TRBJ2-1; cdr3_aa: CASSQDPSRTSGRGEQFF; cdr3_nt: TGTGCCAGCAGCCAAGACCCTTCCAGGACTAGCGGGAGAGGAGAGCAGTTCTTC
v_call: TRBV7-9; d_call: -; clone_size: -; j_call: TRBJ1-1; cdr3_aa: CASRVQEGPEAFF; cdr3_nt: TGTGCCAGCAGGGTACAGGAGGGGCCTGAAGCTTTCTTT
v_call: TRBV7-3; d_call: -; clone_size: many; j_call: TRBJ2-3; cdr3_aa: CASSLNQGNTQYF; cdr3_nt: TGTGCCAGCAGCCTAAATCAGGGTAATACGCAGTATTTT
v_call: TRBV3-1; d_call: -; clone_size: -; j_call: TRBJ2-3; cdr3_aa: CASSQDRETTQYF; cdr3_nt: TGTGCCAGCAGCCAAGATCGGGAGACGACGCAGTATTTT
v_call: TRBV12-3/TRBV12-4; d_call: TRBD2; clone_size: many; j_call: TRBJ2-7; cdr3_aa: CASSFAAGGGYEQYF; cdr3_nt: TGTGCCAGCAGTTTTGCAGCGGGAGGGGGCTACGAGCAGTACTTC
v_call: TRBV9; d_call: -; clone_size: many; j_call: TRBJ1-2; cdr3_aa: CASSVDGGYLGYTF; cdr3_nt: TGTGCCAGCAGCGTAGACGGGGGGTACTTAGGCTACACCTTC
v_call: TRBV7-8; d_call: -; clone_size: few; j_call: TRBJ2-3; cdr3_aa: CASSLVRGATDTQYF; cdr3_nt: TGTGCCAGCAGCTTAGTACGAGGGGCCACAGATACGCAGTATTTT
v_call: TRBV5-1; d_call: -; clone_size: many; j_call: TRBJ2-5; cdr3_aa: CASSLGGAQETQYF; cdr3_nt: TGCGCCAGCAGCTTAGGCGGGGCACAAGAGACCCAGTACTTC
v_call: TRBV5-6; d_call: -; clone_size: many; j_call: TRBJ2-7; cdr3_aa: CASSLLGSSEQYF; cdr3_nt: TGTGCCAGCAGCCTCCTGGGGTCGTCCGAGCAGTACTTC
v_call: TRBV14; d_call: -; clone_size: few; j_call: TRBJ2-7; cdr3_aa: CASSQLTNPAYEQYF; cdr3_nt: TGTGCCAGCAGCCAACTGACGAACCCCGCCTACGAGCAGTACTTC
v_call: TRBV20-1; d_call: -; clone_size: many; j_call: TRBJ1-3; cdr3_aa: CSARMVWASASGNTIYF; cdr3_nt: TGCAGTGCCCGGATGGTTTGGGCAAGTGCCTCTGGAAACACCATATATTTT
v_call: TRBV28; d_call: -; clone_size: -; j_call: TRBJ2-1; cdr3_aa: CASSWPVRRRSSYNEQFF; cdr3_nt: TGTGCCAGCAGTTGGCCCGTACGGAGGCGCAGCTCCTACAATGAGCAGTTCTTC
v_call: TRBV6-1; d_call: TRBD1; clone_size: many; j_call: TRBJ1-4; cdr3_aa: CASSDPGGRNEKLFF; cdr3_nt: TGTGCCAGCAGTGATCCAGGGGGCCGAAATGAAAAACTGTTTTTT
v_call: TRBV13; d_call: -; clone_size: many; j_call: TRBJ2-1; cdr3_aa: CASSLRQASNEQFF; cdr3_nt: TGTGCCAGCAGCTTACGACAGGCATCGAATGAGCAGTTCTTC
v_call: TRBV12-3/TRBV12-4; d_call: -; clone_size: many; j_call: TRBJ1-2; cdr3_aa: CASSSRTGTYGYTF; cdr3_nt: TGTGCCAGCAGTTCACGTACAGGGACCTATGGCTACACCTTC
v_call: TRBV18; d_call: -; clone_size: few; j_call: TRBJ1-4; cdr3_aa: CASGPRRNEKLFF; cdr3_nt: TGTGCCAGCGGTCCACGGCGAAATGAAAAACTGTTTTTT
v_call: TRBV24-1; d_call: TRBD2; clone_size: many; j_call: TRBJ2-1; cdr3_aa: CATSGLGLAGSSYNEQFF; cdr3_nt: TGTGCCACCAGTGGCTTAGGACTAGCGGGATCCTCCTACAATGAGCAGTTCTTC
v_call: TRBV7-3; d_call: -; clone_size: many; j_call: TRBJ2-1; cdr3_aa: CASSPSKDGPGQFF; cdr3_nt: TGTGCCAGCAGCCCAAGCAAGGACGGACCGGGGCAGTTCTTC
v_call: TRBV7-9; d_call: -; clone_size: few; j_call: TRBJ2-7; cdr3_aa: CASSYQGGEQYF; cdr3_nt: TGTGCCAGCAGCTACCAAGGTGGCGAGCAGTACTTC
v_call: TRBV5-1; d_call: TRBD2; clone_size: many; j_call: TRBJ2-1; cdr3_aa: CASSFGGGNEQFF; cdr3_nt: TGCGCCAGCAGCTTTGGCGGGGGCAATGAGCAGTTCTTC
v_call: TRBV7-9; d_call: -; clone_size: many; j_call: TRBJ2-5; cdr3_aa: CASSPPFEETQYF; cdr3_nt: TGTGCCAGCAGCCCCCCGTTTGAGGAGACCCAGTACTTC
v_call: TRBV5-5; d_call: TRBD2; clone_size: -; j_call: TRBJ2-3; cdr3_aa: CASSLVGLDQYF; cdr3_nt: TGTGCCAGCAGCTTGGTAGGACTAGACCAGTATTTT
v_call: TRBV20-1; d_call: -; clone_size: many; j_call: TRBJ1-5; cdr3_aa: CSARDDSGRGDQPQHF; cdr3_nt: TGCAGTGCTAGAGATGATAGCGGACGGGGGGATCAGCCCCAGCATTTT
v_call: TRBV3-1; d_call: TRBD2; clone_size: many; j_call: TRBJ2-7; cdr3_aa: CATSTSVAYEQYF; cdr3_nt: TGTGCCACCTCGACTAGCGTCGCCTACGAGCAGTACTTC
v_call: TRBV5-1; d_call: -; clone_size: many; j_call: TRBJ2-3; cdr3_aa: CASSSTPGRDTQYF; cdr3_nt: TGCGCCAGCAGCTCGACTCCTGGGCGGGATACGCAGTATTTT
v_call: TRBV4-1; d_call: -; clone_size: many; j_call: TRBJ2-7; cdr3_aa: CASSQGPGAAYEQYF; cdr3_nt: TGCGCCAGCAGCCAAGGTCCAGGGGCGGCCTACGAGCAGTACTTC
v_call: TRBV5-1; d_call: -; clone_size: few; j_call: TRBJ2-3; cdr3_aa: CASSLTGLGGADTQYF; cdr3_nt: TGCGCCAGCAGCTTGACCGGGCTCGGGGGCGCAGATACGCAGTATTTT
v_call: TRBV9; d_call: -; clone_size: many; j_call: TRBJ2-5; cdr3_aa: CASSGVQETQYF; cdr3_nt: TGTGCCAGCAGCGGGGTCCAAGAGACCCAGTACTTC
v_call: TRBV28; d_call: TRBD1; clone_size: many; j_call: TRBJ1-2; cdr3_aa: CASRQGPYGYTF; cdr3_nt: TGTGCCAGCAGACAGGGGCCCTATGGCTACACCTTC
v_call: TRBV6-4; d_call: -; clone_size: -; j_call: TRBJ2-3; cdr3_aa: CASSESRNPTDTQYF; cdr3_nt: TGTGCCAGCAGTGAGAGCAGAAACCCCACAGATACGCAGTATTTT
v_call: TRBV9; d_call: -; clone_size: -; j_call: TRBJ2-1; cdr3_aa: CASSVGTLNEQFF; cdr3_nt: TGTGCCAGCAGCGTGGGGACTCTCAATGAGCAGTTCTTC
v_call: TRBV7-9; d_call: TRBD1; clone_size: -; j_call: TRBJ2-5; cdr3_aa: CASSPRTGEMQETQYF; cdr3_nt: TGTGCCAGCAGCCCGCGGACAGGGGAGATGCAAGAGACCCAGTACTTC
v_call: TRBV9; d_call: -; clone_size: many; j_call: TRBJ2-7; cdr3_aa: CASSVGRTGYEQYF; cdr3_nt: TGTGCCAGCAGCGTAGGACGTACTGGCTACGAGCAGTACTTC
v_call: TRBV20-1; d_call: TRBD2; clone_size: -; j_call: TRBJ2-7; cdr3_aa: CSARVMGEGSHEQYF; cdr3_nt: TGCAGTGCTAGAGTCATGGGGGAGGGCTCCCACGAGCAGTACTTC
v_call: TRBV7-9; d_call: TRBD2; clone_size: -; j_call: TRBJ2-5; cdr3_aa: CASSLLAGVSETQYF; cdr3_nt: TGTGCCAGCAGCTTATTGGCGGGAGTTTCCGAGACCCAGTACTTC
v_call: TRBV5-1; d_call: -; clone_size: many; j_call: TRBJ1-1; cdr3_aa: CASSLNSMNTEAFF; cdr3_nt: TGCGCCAGCAGCTTAAACAGTATGAACACTGAAGCTTTCTTT
v_call: TRBV5-1; d_call: -; clone_size: many; j_call: TRBJ2-1; cdr3_aa: CASSFGAPEGNEQFF; cdr3_nt: TGCGCCAGCAGCTTTGGGGCCCCGGAGGGCAATGAGCAGTTCTTC
v_call: TRBV5-1; d_call: TRBD1; clone_size: -; j_call: TRBJ1-1; cdr3_aa: CATAAQGAGTEAFF; cdr3_nt: TGCGCCACAGCAGCCCAGGGGGCCGGGACTGAAGCTTTCTTT